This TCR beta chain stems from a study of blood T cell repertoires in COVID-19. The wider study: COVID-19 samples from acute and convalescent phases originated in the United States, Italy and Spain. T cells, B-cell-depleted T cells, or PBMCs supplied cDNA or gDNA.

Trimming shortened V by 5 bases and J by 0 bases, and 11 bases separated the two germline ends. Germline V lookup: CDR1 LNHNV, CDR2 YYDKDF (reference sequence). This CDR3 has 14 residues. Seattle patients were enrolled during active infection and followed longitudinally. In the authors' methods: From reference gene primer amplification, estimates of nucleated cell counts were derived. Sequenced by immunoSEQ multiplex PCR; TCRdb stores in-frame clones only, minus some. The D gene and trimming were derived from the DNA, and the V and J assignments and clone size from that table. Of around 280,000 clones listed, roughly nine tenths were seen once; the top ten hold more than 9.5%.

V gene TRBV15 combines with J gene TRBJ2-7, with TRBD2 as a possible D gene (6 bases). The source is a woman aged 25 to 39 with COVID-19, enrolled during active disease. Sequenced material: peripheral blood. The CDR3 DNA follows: TGTGCCACCAGCCGGGACGGGAGCTCCTACGAGCAGTACTTC. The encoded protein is CATSRDGSSYEQYF.